The subject of this entry is one TCR beta chain. What it recognizes is unknown. The sample comes from a study of shared clonotypes between healthy human individuals. Genomic DNA (from each subset) was split evenly across several immunoSEQ plates. TCRdb's copy holds only in-frame clones and misses some; the assay was immunoSEQ multiplex PCR. This sample has approximately 1.1 million clones; more than 75% occur once, and the top ten carry approximately 0.56%. Investigators divided CD4+ cells into CD45RA+ naive and CD45RA-negative memory subsets. Study observations and caveats: Roughly 4.6% of naive CD4 clonotypes were common to several donors.

The sample comprised memory CD4+ T cells from PBMCs. Subset: CD45RA-negative fraction. The clonotype comes from a man between 18 and 29 years old in good health. Some clones in this sample may be carry-over from other donors' samples.

The CDR3 loop is CASSLADSNTEAFF. The CDR3 nucleotides read TGTGCCAGCAGCTTAGCGGACAGCAACACTGAAGCTTTCTTT. The chain joins TRBV11-1 to TRBJ1-1, with a possible D match to TRBD1 (6 bases). CDR1 is SGHAT and CDR2 is FQDESV in the germline V gene (reference sequence). V was cut by 0 bases and J by 2 bases, with 7 bases left in between. The CDR3 extends over 14 amino acids.